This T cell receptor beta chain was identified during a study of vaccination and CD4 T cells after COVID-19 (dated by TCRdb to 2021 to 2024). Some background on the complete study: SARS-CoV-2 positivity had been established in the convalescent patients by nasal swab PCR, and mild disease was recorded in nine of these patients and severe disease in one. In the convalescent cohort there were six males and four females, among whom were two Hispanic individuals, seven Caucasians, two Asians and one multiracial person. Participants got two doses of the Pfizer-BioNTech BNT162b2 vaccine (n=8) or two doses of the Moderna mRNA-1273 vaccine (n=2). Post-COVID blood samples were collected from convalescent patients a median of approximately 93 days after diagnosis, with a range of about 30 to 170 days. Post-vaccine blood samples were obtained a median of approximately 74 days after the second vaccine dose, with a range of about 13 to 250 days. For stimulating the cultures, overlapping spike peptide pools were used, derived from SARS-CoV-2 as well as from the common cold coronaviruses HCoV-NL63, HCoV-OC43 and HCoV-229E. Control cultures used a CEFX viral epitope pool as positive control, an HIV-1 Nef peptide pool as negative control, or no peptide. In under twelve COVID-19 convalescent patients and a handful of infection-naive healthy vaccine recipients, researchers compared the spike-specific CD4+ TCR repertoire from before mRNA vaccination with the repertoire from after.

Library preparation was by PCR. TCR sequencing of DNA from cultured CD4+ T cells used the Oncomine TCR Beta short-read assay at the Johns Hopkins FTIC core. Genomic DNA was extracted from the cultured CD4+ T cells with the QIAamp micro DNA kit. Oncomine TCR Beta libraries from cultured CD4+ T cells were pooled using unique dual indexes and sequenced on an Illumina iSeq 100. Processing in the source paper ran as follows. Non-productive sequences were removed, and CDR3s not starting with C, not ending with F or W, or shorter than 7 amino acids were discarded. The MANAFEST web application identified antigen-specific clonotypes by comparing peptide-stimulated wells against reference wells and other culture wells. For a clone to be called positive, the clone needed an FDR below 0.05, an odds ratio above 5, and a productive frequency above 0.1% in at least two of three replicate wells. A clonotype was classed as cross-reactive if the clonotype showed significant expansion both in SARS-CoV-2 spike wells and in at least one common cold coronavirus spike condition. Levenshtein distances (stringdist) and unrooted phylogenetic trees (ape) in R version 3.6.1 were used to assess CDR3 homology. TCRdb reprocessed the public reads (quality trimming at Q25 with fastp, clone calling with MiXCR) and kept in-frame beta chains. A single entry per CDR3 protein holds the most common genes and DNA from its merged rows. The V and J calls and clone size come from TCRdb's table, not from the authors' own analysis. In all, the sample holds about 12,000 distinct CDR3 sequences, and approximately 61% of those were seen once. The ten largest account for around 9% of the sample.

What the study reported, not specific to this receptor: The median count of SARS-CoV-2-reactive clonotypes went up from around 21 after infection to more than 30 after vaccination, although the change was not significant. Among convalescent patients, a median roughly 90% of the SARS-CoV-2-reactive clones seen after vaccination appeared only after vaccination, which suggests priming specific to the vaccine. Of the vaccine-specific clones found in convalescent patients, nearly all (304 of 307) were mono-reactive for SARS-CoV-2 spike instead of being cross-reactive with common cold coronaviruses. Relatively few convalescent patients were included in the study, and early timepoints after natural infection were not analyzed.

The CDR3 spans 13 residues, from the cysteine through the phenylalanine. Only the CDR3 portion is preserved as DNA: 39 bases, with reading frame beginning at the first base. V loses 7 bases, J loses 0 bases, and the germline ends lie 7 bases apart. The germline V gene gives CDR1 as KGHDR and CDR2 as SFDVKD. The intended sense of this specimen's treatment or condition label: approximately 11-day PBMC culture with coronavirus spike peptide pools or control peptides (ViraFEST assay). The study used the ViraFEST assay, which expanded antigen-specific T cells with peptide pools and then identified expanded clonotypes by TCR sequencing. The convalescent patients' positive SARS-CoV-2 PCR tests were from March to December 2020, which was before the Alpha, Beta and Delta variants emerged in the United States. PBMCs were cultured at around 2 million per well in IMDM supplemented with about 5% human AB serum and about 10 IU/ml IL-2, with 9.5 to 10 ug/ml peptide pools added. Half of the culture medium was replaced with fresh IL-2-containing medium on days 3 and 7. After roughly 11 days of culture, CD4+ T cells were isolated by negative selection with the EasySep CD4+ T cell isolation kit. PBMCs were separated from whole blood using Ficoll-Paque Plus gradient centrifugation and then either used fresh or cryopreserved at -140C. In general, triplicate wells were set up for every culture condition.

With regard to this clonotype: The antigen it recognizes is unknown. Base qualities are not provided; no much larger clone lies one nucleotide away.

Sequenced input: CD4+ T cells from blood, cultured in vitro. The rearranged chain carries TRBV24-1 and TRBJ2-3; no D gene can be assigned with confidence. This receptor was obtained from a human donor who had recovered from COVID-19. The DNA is TGTGCCACCAGGGCGCATAGCACAGATACGCAGTATTTT. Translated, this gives CATRAHSTDTQYF.